This entry features one T cell receptor (beta chain) sequence. This entry is derived from a study of blood T cell repertoires in COVID-19. Original methodology: Cell counts per sample came from amplifying reference gene primers. Sequencing was performed with immunoSEQ multiplex PCR; in TCRdb, only in-frame clones are kept and a portion is missing. V, J and clone size were drawn from that table, and D and trimming were deduced from the DNA. Among 210,000 or so clones, around 85% were seen once, and the ten largest hold 3.1%. The CDR3 extends over 12 amino acids. Germline assignment: CDR1 SGHTA and CDR2 FQGTGA. Trimming took 8 bases from V and 2 from J, leaving 7 bases between them. Each participant's cohort was designated according to participant-reported clinical history.

The receptor comes from a woman between 45 and 65 years old in a cohort exposed to, infected with or recovered from COVID-19 (not recorded which). The chain combines TRBV7-3 with TRBJ1-5; D is unresolved. The sequenced sample was PBMCs or T cells enriched from blood (not recorded which). This CDR3 is CASSTGNQPQHF. In nucleotides, the CDR3 is TGTGCCAGCTCCACGGGCAATCAGCCCCAGCATTTT.